These T cell receptor beta chains were read from a single sample in a study of regulatory T cells in long-lasting Graves disease. Using its own MiXCR run on the multiplex PCR reads, TCRdb lists one record per CDR3 protein. This sample yields hundreds of thousands of distinct CDR3 sequences, of which 15% to 20% are seen a single time; around 18% belongs to the top ten. These data were also filed under a second study, of T cells in Graves' hyperthyroidism and ophthalmopathy.

The source material was peripheral blood mononuclear cells (PBMCs), sampled at new diagnosis, from a patient treated with antithyroid drugs. These TCRs come from a woman between 25 and 40 years old with Graves disease. Both conserved end residues are part of each CDR3. A D gene is named only where the DNA matches it firmly. Some rows have no size entry. The others give once, few or many, or a class for an expanded clone.

TRBV4-1	NA	TRBJ2-3	NA	TGCGCCAGCAGCCAGAGATTTCTCACAGATACGCAGTATTTT	CASSQRFLTDTQYF
TRBV28	NA	TRBJ2-1	NA	TGTGCCAGCAGTTTATGGTCGAGGGGACCCCGGGGCAATGAGCAGTTCTTC	CASSLWSRGPRGNEQFF
TRBV29-1	NA	TRBJ2-1	few	TGCAGCGTTGAAGTCGGTACGAATGAGCAGTTCTTC	CSVEVGTNEQFF
TRBV6-5	TRBD2	TRBJ2-1	many	TGTGCCAGCAGTTACTCGGGGGAGGGACTAGCGGGAAAGCAGTTCTTC	CASSYSGEGLAGKQFF
TRBV30	TRBD2	TRBJ2-7	NA	TGTGCCTGGACCGGACTAGCGGGAGGGCCCTACGAGCAGTACTTC	CAWTGLAGGPYEQYF
TRBV19	NA	TRBJ2-6	NA	TGTGCCAGCAAGGGTCTCTATTCTGGGGCCAACGTCCTGACTTTC	CASKGLYSGANVLTF
TRBV7-9	TRBD1	TRBJ2-7	NA	TGTGCCAGCAGCTTAGTTTGGGACAGAACCTCCTACGAGCAGTACTTC	CASSLVWDRTSYEQYF
TRBV7-8	TRBD2	TRBJ2-1	few	TGTGCCAGCAGCTTCCCGGGCACTAGCGGTTACAATGAGCAGTTCTTC	CASSFPGTSGYNEQFF
TRBV5-1	NA	TRBJ2-3	many	TGCGCCAGCAGCTTGGGGAGCAGGGGTGCAGATACGCAGTATTTT	CASSLGSRGADTQYF
TRBV20-1	NA	TRBJ1-4	few	TGCAGTGCTAGACCGGGCAATGAAAAACTGTTTTTT	CSARPGNEKLFF
TRBV20-1	TRBD1	TRBJ2-5	NA	TGCAGTGCTAGGACAGGGAGATACCAAGAGACCCAGTACTTC	CSARTGRYQETQYF
TRBV28	TRBD1	TRBJ1-2	many	TGTGCCAGCAGACCGGACAGGCTCTATGGCTACACCTTC	CASRPDRLYGYTF
TRBV30	TRBD1	TRBJ1-5	NA	TGTGCCTGGGCCACAGGGGGTCTCTTCAATCAGCCCCAGCATTTT	CAWATGGLFNQPQHF
TRBV3-1	NA	TRBJ2-1	NA	TGTGCCAGCAGCAGAGATGTCGGGGTCAATGAGCAGTTCTTC	CASSRDVGVNEQFF
TRBV30	TRBD2	TRBJ2-1	few	TGTGCCTGGAGGGGGGGGAGAATCTTCTTC	CAWRGGRIFF
TRBV7-3	TRBD1	TRBJ1-2	many	TGTGCCAGCAGCTTAACGGGGCAGGGGGCCGACTATGGCTACACCTTC	CASSLTGQGADYGYTF
TRBV2	NA	TRBJ2-2	many	TGTGCCAGCAGTGAAATTTCTGGGAACACCGGGGAGCTGTTTTTT	CASSEISGNTGELFF
TRBV18	NA	TRBJ1-6	NA	TGTGCCAGCTCACCGGACAGAAATTATTCACCCCTCCACTTT	CASSPDRNYSPLHF
TRBV7-3	NA	TRBJ2-1	few	TGTGCCAGCAGCCCAGGCTTAGTTGGGGGGCAGTTCTTC	CASSPGLVGGQFF
TRBV28	TRBD1	TRBJ2-3	many	TGTGCCAGCAGTCACGCCGGGACAGGTAGCACAGATACGCAGTATTTT	CASSHAGTGSTDTQYF
TRBV20-1	NA	TRBJ2-7	NA	TGCAGTGCCCGTTTCCTGAGGTTTAGCTCCTACGAGCAGTACTTC	CSARFLRFSSYEQYF
TRBV5-1	NA	TRBJ1-5	NA	TGCGCCAGCAGCTTGGTCCCTGGAGCCGATCAGCCCCAGCATTTT	CASSLVPGADQPQHF
TRBV20-1	NA	TRBJ2-5	NA	TGCAGTGCTGAAGGACCATTGTTGACCCAGTACTTC	CSAEGPLLTQYF
TRBV6-5	TRBD2	TRBJ2-7	few	TGTGCCGGCAGTTACTCTTTTAGCGGGAGCCACGAGCAGTACTTC	CAGSYSFSGSHEQYF
TRBV5-1	TRBD2	TRBJ2-3	few	TGCGCCAGCAGCCCATCACCCTTTAGCGGGAGCGGGGATACGCAGTATTTT	CASSPSPFSGSGDTQYF
TRBV20-1	NA	TRBJ2-6	NA	TGCAGTGCTAGAGATCGGGCCGCGGGATTTTCTGGGGCCAACGTCCTGACTTTC	CSARDRAAGFSGANVLTF
TRBV11-2	NA	TRBJ2-2	many	TGTGCCAGCAGCTTATTTCCCGGGGAGCTGTTTTTT	CASSLFPGELFF
TRBV27	NA	TRBJ1-5	many	TGTGCCAGCAGGCAGGACAGCCCCAATCAGCCCCAGCATTTT	CASRQDSPNQPQHF
TRBV11-1	NA	TRBJ2-1	many	TGTGCCAGCAGGGTTGGCCGGACCACCTACAATGAGCAGTTCTTC	CASRVGRTTYNEQFF
TRBV4-2	NA	TRBJ2-1	NA	TGTGCCAGCAGCCAAGATCACGGGGATGAGCAGTTCTTC	CASSQDHGDEQFF
TRBV30	NA	TRBJ1-2	NA	TGTGCCTGGAGTCCACACTCGAACTATGGCTACACCTTC	CAWSPHSNYGYTF
TRBV28	TRBD2	TRBJ2-1	few	TGTGCCAGCAGTTTGCGGGAGGGCCCTGATGAGCAGTTCTTC	CASSLREGPDEQFF
TRBV5-1	TRBD2	TRBJ2-1	few	TGCGCCAGCGCACCTTCGAGACTAGCGGGAGACAATGAGCAGTTCTTC	CASAPSRLAGDNEQFF
TRBV19	NA	TRBJ1-2	many	TGTGCCAGTAGAAGGACAGAAGATAGCTATGGCTACACCTTC	CASRRTEDSYGYTF
TRBV12-3/TRBV12-4	TRBD2	TRBJ2-1	many	TGTGCCAGCAGTTTCCGCCCTACTAGCGGGAGCAGTGAGCAGTTCTTC	CASSFRPTSGSSEQFF
TRBV20-1	TRBD2	TRBJ2-1	many	TGCAGTGCCAATCCACTAGCGGACAATGAGCAGTTCTTC	CSANPLADNEQFF
TRBV28	TRBD2	TRBJ2-7	many	TGTGCCAGCAGTCTCAGTTTCGGCGGGAGGTACGAGCAGTACTTC	CASSLSFGGRYEQYF
TRBV7-2	NA	TRBJ1-5	many	TGTGCCAGCAGCCGAGGGGGTTTCAATCAGCCCCAGCATTTT	CASSRGGFNQPQHF
TRBV7-9	TRBD2	TRBJ2-1	many	TGTGCCAGCAGCCCGCACCCGGGGAGGGATGAGCAGTTCTTC	CASSPHPGRDEQFF
TRBV30	NA	TRBJ2-2	few	TGTGCCTGGACCCAGGGGCAGGTCCTAAACACCGGGGAGCTGTTTTTT	CAWTQGQVLNTGELFF
TRBV6-2/TRBV6-3	NA	TRBJ2-3	NA	TGTGCCATCGCGAGGACTAGGGGGACAGATACGCAGTATTTT	CAIARTRGTDTQYF
TRBV12-3/TRBV12-4	NA	TRBJ2-7	few	TGTGCCAGCAGTTTAAAGCGGTACGAGCAGTACTTC	CASSLKRYEQYF
TRBV5-1	NA	TRBJ2-5	few	TGCGCCAGCAGCCCGAGACGGTCGGAGACCCAGTACTTC	CASSPRRSETQYF
TRBV6-2/TRBV6-3	NA	TRBJ2-1	many	TGTGCCAGCAGTTACCCATTATATAGTGCATCAGGATCCCAAACGGACTTCTCACAGTTCTTC	CASSYPLYSASGSQTDFSQFF
TRBV28	TRBD2	TRBJ2-5	many	TGTGCCAGCAGCAGCCCAGCGGGGAACGGTGGGGAGACCCAGTACTTC	CASSSPAGNGGETQYF
TRBV6-2/TRBV6-3	NA	TRBJ2-5	many	TGTGCCAGCAGTGAATTATGGGAGACCCAGTACTTC	CASSELWETQYF
TRBV15	NA	TRBJ1-2	NA	TGTGCCACCAGCAGAGATAGGCCGAGCCCCCACACCTTC	CATSRDRPSPHTF
TRBV11-3	NA	TRBJ2-1	many	TGTGCCAGCAGTCACACCTCCTACAATGAGCAGTTCTTC	CASSHTSYNEQFF